This T cell receptor beta chain was retrieved from a study of blood T cell repertoires in COVID-19. In the study overall: The United States, Italy and Spain provided the acute and convalescent COVID-19 samples. PBMCs, B-cell-depleted T cells, or T cells were the source of the cDNA or gDNA that made up the material.

The CDR3 sequence is 13 residues long. Trimming left V 1 base short and J 4 bases short, with 5 bases between. Germline values: CDR1 KGHSH, CDR2 LQKENI. TCRdb's table, derived via immunoSEQ multiplex PCR, lists solely in-frame clones and lacks some. The sample records tens of thousands of clones, around 76% being singletons. The chain employs TRBV18 and TRBJ1-5, with D hard to call. The sequenced material came from peripheral blood. The source of this sequence is a woman aged 55-69 years with acute or convalescent COVID-19. CDR3 residues: CASSPLRNQPQHF. CDR3 nucleotide sequence: TGTGCCAGCTCACCACTCCGTAATCAGCCCCAGCATTTT. The full variable domain, with the rest looked up from reference TRBV18 and TRBJ1-5, is NAGVMQNPRHLVRRRGQEARLRCSPMKGHSHVYWYRQLPEEGLKFMVYLQKENIIDESGMPKERFSAEFPKEGPSILRIQQVVRGDSAAYFCASSPLRNQPQHFGDGTRLSIL.